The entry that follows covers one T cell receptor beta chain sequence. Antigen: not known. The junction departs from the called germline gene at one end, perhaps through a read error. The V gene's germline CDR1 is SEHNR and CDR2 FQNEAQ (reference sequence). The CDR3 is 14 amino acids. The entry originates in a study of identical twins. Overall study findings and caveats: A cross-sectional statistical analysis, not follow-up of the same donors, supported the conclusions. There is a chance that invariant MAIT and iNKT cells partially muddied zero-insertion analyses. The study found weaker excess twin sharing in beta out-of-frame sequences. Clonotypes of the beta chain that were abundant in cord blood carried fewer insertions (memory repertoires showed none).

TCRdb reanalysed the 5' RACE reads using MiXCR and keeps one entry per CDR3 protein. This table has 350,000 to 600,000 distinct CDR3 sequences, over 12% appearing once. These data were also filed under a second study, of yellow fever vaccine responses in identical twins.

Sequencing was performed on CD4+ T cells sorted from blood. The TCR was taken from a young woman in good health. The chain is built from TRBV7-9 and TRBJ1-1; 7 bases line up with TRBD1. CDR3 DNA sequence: TGTGCCAGCAGCTACCGGGACAGCACGTCTCCTTACAAGTTT. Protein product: CASSYRDSTSPYKF.